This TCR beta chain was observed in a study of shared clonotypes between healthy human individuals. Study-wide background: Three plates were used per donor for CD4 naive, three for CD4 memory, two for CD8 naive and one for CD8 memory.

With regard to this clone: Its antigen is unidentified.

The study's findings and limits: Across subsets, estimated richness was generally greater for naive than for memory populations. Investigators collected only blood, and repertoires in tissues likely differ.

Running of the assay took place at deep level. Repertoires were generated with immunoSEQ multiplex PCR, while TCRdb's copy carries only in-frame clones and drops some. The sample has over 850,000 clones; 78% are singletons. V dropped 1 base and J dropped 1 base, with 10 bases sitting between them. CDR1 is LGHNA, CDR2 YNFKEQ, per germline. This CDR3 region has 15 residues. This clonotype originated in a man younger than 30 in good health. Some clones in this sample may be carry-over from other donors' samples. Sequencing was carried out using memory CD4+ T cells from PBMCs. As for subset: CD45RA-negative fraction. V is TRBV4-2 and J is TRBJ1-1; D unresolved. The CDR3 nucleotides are TGTGCCAGCAGCCAAGGAGGCGGGGAGAACACTGAAGCTTTCTTT. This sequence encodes CASSQGGGENTEAFF.